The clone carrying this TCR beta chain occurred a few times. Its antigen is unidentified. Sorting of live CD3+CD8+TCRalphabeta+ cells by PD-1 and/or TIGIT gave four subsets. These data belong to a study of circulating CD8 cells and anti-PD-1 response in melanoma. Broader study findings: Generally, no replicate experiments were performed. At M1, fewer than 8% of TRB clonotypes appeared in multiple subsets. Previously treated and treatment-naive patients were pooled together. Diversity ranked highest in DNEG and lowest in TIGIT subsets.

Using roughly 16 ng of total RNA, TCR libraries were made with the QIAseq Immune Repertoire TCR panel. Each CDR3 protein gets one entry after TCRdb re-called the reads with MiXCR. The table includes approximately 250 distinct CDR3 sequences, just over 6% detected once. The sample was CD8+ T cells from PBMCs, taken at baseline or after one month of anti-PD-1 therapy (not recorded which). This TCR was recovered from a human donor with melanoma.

CDR3 loop: CASSRDATYEQYF. The CDR3 bases are TGTGCCAGCAGCCGGGACGCAACCTACGAGCAGTACTTC. The V and J genes are TRBV6-2 or TRBV6-3 and TRBJ2-7; D possibly matches TRBD1 or TRBD2 (5 bases each). Between the trimmed V and J ends, which lost 6 bases and 2 bases, there was a span of 11 bases. CDR3 length: 13 amino acids. Germline assignment: CDR1 MNHEY and CDR2 SVGEGT.